A selection of T cell receptor beta chains follows, all from one sample in a study of molecular identifiers for immune sequencing clone quantification. Using its own MiXCR run on the PCR reads, TCRdb lists one record per CDR3 protein. The table shows around 470,000 distinct CDR3 sequences, with 20% to 25% occurring only once. The sequencing input was naive CD8+ T cells from blood, with Jurkat cell RNA spiked in. The receptors originated from a human donor in good health. Some libraries in this study had Jurkat cell RNA spiked in. CDR3s leave out the opening cysteine and the closing phenylalanine or tryptophan. The order of the fields is clone size, V gene, CDR3 protein. Some rows mark clone size as missing; the rest say once, few, many or name a class of expanded clone.

many	TRBV18	ASSLRTGGRTDTQY
.	TRBV27	ASSFSGLPTYNEQF
many	TRBV4-3	ASSQDSGPASYEQY
many	TRBV2	ASSEALDGGDPDTQY
many	TRBV7-9	ASSPPTGAQETQY
.	TRBV14	ASSQVNQNNEQL
.	TRBV6-2/TRBV6-3	ASSYAGGDYGYT
many	TRBV6-2/TRBV6-3	ASSYSVEASSTDTQY
many	TRBV2	ASTEETPYTEAF
few	TRBV7-6	ASSPGTGGAYTEAF
few	TRBV7-9	ASSLSRPGLEQY
.	TRBV27	ASSLTTGRSNTGELF
few	TRBV7-2	ASSLGIGRETQY
.	TRBV27	ASVSGSHEQY
.	TRBV4-1	ASSPKRGSTEAF
.	TRBV15	AISATGGQTDHYNSPLH
many	TRBV7-9	ASSVGLPPGNTIY
.	TRBV4-3	ASSQGADTVTYNEQF
few	TRBV19	ASRSRHGYT
.	TRBV6-6	ASSYSGQGTSPLH
few	TRBV11-2	ASSRLAGGPGEQF
few	TRBV4-1	ASSQEGHPSIAEQY
few	TRBV13	ASSSGTEGDEQY
many	TRBV5-4	ASSLGDTEQY